This T cell receptor beta chain was retrieved from a study of T cell repertoires in cytomegalovirus infection. General observations from the study: Individuals carrying CMV plus the relevant HLA were identified by cumulative frequency of public TCR beta families.

Of note for this clonotype: What it recognizes is unknown.

Germline CDR1 MNHEY, CDR2 SMNVEV (reference sequence). Trimming took 1 base from V and 6 from J, leaving 9 bases between them. CDR3 length equals 13 residues. TCRdb ran MiXCR on the reads and lists one entry per CDR3 protein. The table lists around 49,000 distinct CDR3 sequences, 15% to 25% of them singletons. This chain links TRBV27 with TRBJ1-1; D call uncertain. This receptor was identified in a human donor in good health (CMV status not recorded). Some clones in this sample may be carry-over from other donors' samples. Sequencing was performed on CD8+ T cells from cultured PBMCs, taken from culture after CMV antigen stimulation. The CDR3: CASSLLGFAEAFF. For the CDR3, the DNA is TGTGCCAGCAGTTTATTGGGATTCGCTGAAGCTTTCTTT.